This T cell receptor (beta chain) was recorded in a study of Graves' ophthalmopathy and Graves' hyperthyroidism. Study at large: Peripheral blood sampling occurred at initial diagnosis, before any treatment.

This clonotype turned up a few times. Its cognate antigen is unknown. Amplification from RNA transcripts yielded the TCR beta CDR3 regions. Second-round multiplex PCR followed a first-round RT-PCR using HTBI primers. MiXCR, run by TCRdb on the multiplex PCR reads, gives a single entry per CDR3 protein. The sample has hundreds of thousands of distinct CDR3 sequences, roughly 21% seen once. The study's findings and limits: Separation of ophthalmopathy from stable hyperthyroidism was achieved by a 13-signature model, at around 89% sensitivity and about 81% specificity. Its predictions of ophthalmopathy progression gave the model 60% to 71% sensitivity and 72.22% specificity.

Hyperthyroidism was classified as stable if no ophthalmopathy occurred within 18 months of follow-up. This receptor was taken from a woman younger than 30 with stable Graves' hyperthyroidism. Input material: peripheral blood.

CDR3 residues: CASSYGLGVEYGYTF. In DNA form, the CDR3 reads TGTGCCAGCAGTTACGGTTTAGGGGTGGAGTATGGCTACACCTTC. This chain connects TRBV6-5 to TRBJ1-2; possible D gene TRBD1, 5 bases. This CDR3 is 15 amino acids long. V lost 2 bases and J 5 bases, leaving 15 bases between the germline ends. Germline V CDR1 and CDR2: MNHEY, SVGAGI.